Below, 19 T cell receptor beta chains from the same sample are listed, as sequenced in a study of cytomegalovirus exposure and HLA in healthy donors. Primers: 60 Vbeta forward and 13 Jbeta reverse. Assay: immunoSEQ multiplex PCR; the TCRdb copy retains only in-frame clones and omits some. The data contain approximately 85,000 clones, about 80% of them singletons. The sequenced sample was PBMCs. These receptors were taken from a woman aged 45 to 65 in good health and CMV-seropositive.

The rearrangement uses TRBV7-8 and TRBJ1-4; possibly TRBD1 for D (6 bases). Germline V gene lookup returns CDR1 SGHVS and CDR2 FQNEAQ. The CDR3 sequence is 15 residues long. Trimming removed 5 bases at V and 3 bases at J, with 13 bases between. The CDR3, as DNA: TGTGCCAGCAGCCCTCGGACAGCCTCTAATGAAAAACTGTTTTTT. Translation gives CASSPRTASNEKLFF. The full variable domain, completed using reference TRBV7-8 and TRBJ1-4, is GAGVSQSPRYKVAKRGQDVALRCDPISGHVSLFWYQQALGQGPEFLTYFQNEAQLDKSGLPSDRFFAERPEGSVSTLKIQRTQQEDSAVYLCASSPRTASNEKLFFGSGTQLSVL.

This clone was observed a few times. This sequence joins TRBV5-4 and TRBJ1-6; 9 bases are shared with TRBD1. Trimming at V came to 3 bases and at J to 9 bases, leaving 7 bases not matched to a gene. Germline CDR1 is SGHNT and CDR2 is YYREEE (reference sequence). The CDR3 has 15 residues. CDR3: CASSSEGTGPSPLHF. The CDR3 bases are TGTGCCAGCAGCTCGGAAGGGACAGGGCCTTCACCCCTCCACTTT.

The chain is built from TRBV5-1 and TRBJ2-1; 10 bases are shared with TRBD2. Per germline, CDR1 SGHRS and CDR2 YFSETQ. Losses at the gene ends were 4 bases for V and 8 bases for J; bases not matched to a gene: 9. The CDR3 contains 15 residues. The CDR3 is CASSGALGTSDEQFF. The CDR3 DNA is TGCGCCAGCAGCGGAGCGCTGGGGACTAGCGATGAGCAGTTCTTC.

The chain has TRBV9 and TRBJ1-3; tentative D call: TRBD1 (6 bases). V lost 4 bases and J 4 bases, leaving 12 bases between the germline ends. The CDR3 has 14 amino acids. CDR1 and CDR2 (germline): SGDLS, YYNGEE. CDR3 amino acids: CASSSRGSGNTIYF. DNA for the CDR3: TGTGCCAGCAGCTCCAGGGGATCGGGAAACACCATATATTTT.

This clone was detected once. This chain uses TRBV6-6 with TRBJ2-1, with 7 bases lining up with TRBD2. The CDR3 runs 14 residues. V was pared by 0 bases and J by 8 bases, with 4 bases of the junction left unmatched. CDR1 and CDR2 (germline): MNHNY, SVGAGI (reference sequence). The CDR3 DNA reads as TGTGCCAGCAGTTACTCGCGGGAGAGAGATGAGCAGTTCTTC. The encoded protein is CASSYSRERDEQFF.

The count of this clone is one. The CDR3 sequence is CASSASRGSNTEAFF. CDR3 bases: TGTGCCAGCTCGGCCTCCAGGGGCTCGAACACTGAAGCTTTCTTT. This chain connects TRBV18 to TRBJ1-1; TRBD1 is a possible D gene (6 bases). The CDR3 length is 15 residues. With 6 bases removed from V and 1 base from J, the gap between germline ends came to 15 bases. CDR1 is KGHSH and CDR2 is LQKENI in the germline V gene.

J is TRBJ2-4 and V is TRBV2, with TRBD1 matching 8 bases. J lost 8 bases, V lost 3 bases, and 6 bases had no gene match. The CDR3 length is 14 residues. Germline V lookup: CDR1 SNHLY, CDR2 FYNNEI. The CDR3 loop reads CASSEDRDSDIQYF. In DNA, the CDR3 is TGTGCCAGCAGTGAGGACAGGGATAGCGACATTCAGTACTTC.

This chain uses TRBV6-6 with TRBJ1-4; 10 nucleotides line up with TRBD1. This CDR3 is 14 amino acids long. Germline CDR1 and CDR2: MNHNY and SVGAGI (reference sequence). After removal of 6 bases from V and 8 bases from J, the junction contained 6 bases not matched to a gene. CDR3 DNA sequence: TGTGCCAGCAGCAGACAGGGGGCGCGAGAAAAACTGTTTTTT. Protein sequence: CASSRQGAREKLFF.

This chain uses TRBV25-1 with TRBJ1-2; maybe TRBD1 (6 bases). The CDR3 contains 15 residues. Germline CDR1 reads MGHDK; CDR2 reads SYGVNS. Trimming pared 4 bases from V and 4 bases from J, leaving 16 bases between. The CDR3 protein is CASSGSGTPSYGYTF. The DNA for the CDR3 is TGTGCCAGCAGTGGTTCCGGGACACCTTCCTATGGCTACACCTTC.

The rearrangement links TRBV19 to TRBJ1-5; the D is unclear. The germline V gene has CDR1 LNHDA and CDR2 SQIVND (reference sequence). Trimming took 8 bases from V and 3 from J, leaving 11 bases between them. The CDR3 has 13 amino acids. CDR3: CASHDTLNQPQHF. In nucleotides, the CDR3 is TGTGCCAGTCATGACACCCTCAATCAGCCCCAGCATTTT. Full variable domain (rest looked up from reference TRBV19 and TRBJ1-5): DGGITQSPKYLFRKEGQNVTLSCEQNLNHDAMYWYRQDPGQGLRLIYYSQIVNDFQKGDIAEGYSVSREKKESFPLTVTSAQKNPTAFYLCASHDTLNQPQHFGDGTRLSIL.

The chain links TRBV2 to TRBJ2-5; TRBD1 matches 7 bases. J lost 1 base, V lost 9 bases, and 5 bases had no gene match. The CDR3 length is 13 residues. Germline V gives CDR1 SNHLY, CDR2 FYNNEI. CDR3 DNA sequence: TGTGCCAGTATACGGGACAGCCAAGAGACCCAGTACTTC. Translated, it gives CASIRDSQETQYF.

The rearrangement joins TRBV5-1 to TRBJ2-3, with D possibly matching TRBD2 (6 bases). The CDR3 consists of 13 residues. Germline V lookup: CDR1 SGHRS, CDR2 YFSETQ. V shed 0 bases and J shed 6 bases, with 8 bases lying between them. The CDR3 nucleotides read TGCGCCAGCAGCTTGGGACTAGGGGATACGCAGTATTTT. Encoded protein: CASSLGLGDTQYF.

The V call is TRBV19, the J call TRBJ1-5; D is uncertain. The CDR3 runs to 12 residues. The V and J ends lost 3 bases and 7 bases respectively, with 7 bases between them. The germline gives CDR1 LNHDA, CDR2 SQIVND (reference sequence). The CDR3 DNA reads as TGTGCCAGTAGTATCCCGGGGCAGCCCCAGCATTTT. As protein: CASSIPGQPQHF.

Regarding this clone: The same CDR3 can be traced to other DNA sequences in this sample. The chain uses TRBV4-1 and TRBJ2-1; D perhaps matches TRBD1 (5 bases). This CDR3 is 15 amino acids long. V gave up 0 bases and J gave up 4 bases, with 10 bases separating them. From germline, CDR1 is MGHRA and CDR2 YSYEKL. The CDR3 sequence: CASSQEGRVYNEQFF. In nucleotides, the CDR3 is TGCGCCAGCAGCCAAGAAGGCAGGGTATACAATGAGCAGTTCTTC.

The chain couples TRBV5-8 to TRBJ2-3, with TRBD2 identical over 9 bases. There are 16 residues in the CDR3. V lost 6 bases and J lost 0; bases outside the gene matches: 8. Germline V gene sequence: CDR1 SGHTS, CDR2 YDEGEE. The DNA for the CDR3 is TGTGCCAGCAAATTGAGGCTAGCGGGGAGCACAGATACGCAGTATTTT. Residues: CASKLRLAGSTDTQYF.

The CDR3, as DNA: TGTGCCAGCAGCTTCCCAGCAGATACGCAGTATTTT. Translated: CASSFPADTQYF. This rearrangement joins TRBV9 to TRBJ2-3; no clear D. The CDR3 totals 12 residues. Between the trimmed V and J ends, which lost 4 bases and 4 bases, there was a span of 7 bases. CDR1 is SGDLS, CDR2 YYNGEE, per germline.

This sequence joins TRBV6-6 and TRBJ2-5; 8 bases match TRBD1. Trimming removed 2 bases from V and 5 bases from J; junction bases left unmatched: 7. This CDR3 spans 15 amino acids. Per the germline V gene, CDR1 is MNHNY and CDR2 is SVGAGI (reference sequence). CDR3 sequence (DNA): TGTGCCAGCAGTTACAGACAGGGGATTGGGGAGACCCAGTACTTC. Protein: CASSYRQGIGETQYF.

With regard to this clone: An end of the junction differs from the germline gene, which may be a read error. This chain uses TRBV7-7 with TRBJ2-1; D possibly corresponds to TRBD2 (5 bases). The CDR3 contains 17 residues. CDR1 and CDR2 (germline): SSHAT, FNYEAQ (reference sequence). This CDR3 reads CASSSSFPSGPNNEQFF. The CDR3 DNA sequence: TGTGCTAGCAGCTCCTCCTTTCCAAGCGGACCGAACAATGAGCAGTTCTTC.

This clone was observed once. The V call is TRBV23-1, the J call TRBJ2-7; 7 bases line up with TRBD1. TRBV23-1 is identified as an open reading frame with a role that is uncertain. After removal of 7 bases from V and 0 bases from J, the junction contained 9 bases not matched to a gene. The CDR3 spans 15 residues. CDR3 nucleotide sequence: TGCGCCAGCATTATGGGACAGCTAATCTCCTACGAGCAGTACTTC. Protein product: CASIMGQLISYEQYF.